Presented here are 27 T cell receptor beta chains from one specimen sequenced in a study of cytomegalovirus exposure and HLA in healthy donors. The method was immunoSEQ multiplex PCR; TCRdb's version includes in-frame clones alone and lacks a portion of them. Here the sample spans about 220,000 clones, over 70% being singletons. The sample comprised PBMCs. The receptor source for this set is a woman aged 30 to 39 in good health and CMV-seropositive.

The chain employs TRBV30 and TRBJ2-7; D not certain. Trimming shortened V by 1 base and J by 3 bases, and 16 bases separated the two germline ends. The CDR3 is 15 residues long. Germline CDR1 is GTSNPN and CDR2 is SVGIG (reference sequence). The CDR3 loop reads CAWSDGQDLFYEQYF. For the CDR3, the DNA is TGTGCCTGGAGTGATGGCCAGGACCTGTTCTACGAGCAGTACTTC.

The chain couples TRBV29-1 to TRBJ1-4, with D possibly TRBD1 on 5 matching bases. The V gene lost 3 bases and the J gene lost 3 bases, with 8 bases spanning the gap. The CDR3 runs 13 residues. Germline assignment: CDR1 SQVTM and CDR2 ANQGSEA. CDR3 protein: CSVDLGANEKLFF. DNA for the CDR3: TGCAGCGTTGACCTGGGGGCTAATGAAAAACTGTTTTTT.

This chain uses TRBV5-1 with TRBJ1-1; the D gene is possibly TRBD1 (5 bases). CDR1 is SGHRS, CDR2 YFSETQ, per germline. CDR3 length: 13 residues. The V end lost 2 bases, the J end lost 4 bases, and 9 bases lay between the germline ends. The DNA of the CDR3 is TGCGCCAGCAGCTTTGGGGGACGCACTGAAGCTTTCTTT. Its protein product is CASSFGGRTEAFF.

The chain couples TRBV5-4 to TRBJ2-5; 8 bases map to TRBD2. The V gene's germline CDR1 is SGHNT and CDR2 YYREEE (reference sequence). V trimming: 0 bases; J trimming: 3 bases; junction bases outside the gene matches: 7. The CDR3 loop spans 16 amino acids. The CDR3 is CASSLGVAGLKETQYF. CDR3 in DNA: TGTGCCAGCAGCTTGGGGGTAGCGGGGCTAAAAGAGACCCAGTACTTC.

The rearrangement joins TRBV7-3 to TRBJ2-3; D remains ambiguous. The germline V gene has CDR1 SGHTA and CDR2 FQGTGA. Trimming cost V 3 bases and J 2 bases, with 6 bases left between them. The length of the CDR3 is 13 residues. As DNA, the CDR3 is TGTGCCAGCAGCTTTTCCAACACAGATACGCAGTATTTT. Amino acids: CASSFSNTDTQYF.

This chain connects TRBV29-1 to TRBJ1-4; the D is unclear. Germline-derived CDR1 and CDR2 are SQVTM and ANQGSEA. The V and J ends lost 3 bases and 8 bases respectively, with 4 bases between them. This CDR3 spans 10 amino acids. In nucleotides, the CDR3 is TGCAGCGTTGAGTCGGAAAAACTGTTTTTT. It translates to CSVESEKLFF.

CDR3 coding DNA: TGTGCCAGCAGCCATCCGGGCCAGGCCGGGGAGCTGTTTTTT. This codes for CASSHPGQAGELFF. The chain is built from TRBV4-2 and TRBJ2-2, with D hard to call. With 3 bases removed from V and 6 bases from J, the gap between germline ends came to 11 bases. The CDR3 extends over 14 amino acids. In germline, CDR1 is LGHNA, CDR2 YNFKEQ.

Written as DNA, the CDR3 is TGTGCCACCAACAGGGGAGCTAACTATGGCTACACCTTC. This sequence encodes CATNRGANYGYTF. The chain uses TRBV9 and TRBJ1-2; 7 nucleotides line up with TRBD1. The V segment lost 9 bases and the J segment 0 bases; nucleotides outside the gene matches: 5. The CDR3 is made up of 13 amino acids. Germline-derived CDR1 and CDR2 are SGDLS and YYNGEE.

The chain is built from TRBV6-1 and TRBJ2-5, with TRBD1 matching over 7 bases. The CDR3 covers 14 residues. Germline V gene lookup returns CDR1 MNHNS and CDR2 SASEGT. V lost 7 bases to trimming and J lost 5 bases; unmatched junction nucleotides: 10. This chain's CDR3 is CASKDRWAVETQYF. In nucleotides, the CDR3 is TGTGCCAGCAAGGACAGGTGGGCGGTGGAGACCCAGTACTTC.

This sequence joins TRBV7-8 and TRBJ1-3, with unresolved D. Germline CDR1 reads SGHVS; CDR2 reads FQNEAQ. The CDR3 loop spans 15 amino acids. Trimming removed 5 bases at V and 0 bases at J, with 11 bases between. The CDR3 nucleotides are TGTGCCAGCAGCCGCACAGCGAGCTCTGGAAACACCATATATTTT. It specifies CASSRTASSGNTIYF. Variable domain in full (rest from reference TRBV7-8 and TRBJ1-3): GAGVSQSPRYKVAKRGQDVALRCDPISGHVSLFWYQQALGQGPEFLTYFQNEAQLDKSGLPSDRFFAERPEGSVSTLKIQRTQQEDSAVYLCASSRTASSGNTIYFGEGSWLTVV.

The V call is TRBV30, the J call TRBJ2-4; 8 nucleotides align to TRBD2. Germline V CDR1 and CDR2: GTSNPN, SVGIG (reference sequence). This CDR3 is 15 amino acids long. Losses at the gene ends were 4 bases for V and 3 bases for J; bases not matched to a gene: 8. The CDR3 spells CAWKGAGDSKNIQYF. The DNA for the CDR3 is TGTGCCTGGAAGGGAGCGGGGGATAGCAAAAACATTCAGTACTTC.

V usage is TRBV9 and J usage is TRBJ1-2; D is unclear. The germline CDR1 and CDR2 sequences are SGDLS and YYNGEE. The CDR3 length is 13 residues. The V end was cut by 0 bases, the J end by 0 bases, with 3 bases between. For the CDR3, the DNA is TGTGCCAGCAGCGTAGGTGCTAACTATGGCTACACCTTC. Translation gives CASSVGANYGYTF.

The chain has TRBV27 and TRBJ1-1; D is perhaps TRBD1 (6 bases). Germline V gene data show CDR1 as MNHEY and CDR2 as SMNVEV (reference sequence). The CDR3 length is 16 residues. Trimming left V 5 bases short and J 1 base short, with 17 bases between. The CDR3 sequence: CASSPPYGGPNTEAFF. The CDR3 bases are TGTGCCAGCAGTCCGCCGTATGGGGGCCCGAACACTGAAGCTTTCTTT.

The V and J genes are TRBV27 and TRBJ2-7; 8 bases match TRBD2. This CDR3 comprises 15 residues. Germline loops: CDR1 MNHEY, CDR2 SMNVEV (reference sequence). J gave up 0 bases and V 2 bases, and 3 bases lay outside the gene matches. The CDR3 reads CASSLGGGSSYEQYF. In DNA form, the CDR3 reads TGTGCCAGCAGTTTAGGCGGGGGGAGCTCCTACGAGCAGTACTTC.

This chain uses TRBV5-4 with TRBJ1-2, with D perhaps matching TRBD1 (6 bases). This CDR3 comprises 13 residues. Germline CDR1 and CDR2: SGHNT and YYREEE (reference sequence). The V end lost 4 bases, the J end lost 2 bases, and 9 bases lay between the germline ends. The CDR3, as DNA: TGTGCCAGCAGCAGTACAGGGAACTATGGCTACACCTTC. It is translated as CASSSTGNYGYTF. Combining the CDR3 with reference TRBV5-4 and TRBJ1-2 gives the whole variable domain ETGVTQSPTHLIKTRGQQVTLRCSSQSGHNTVSWYQQALGQGPQFIFQYYREEENGRGNFPPRFSGLQFPNYSSELNVNALELDDSALYLCASSSTGNYGYTFGSGTRLTVV.

Here the CDR3 DNA reads TGTGCCTGGATGAAACGGGGGCTAGCGGGGTCTCAGTACTTC. The encoded protein is CAWMKRGLAGSQYF. The chain uses TRBV30 and TRBJ2-7, with TRBD2 matching over 9 bases. Germline trimming cut 4 bases from V and 10 bases from J; bases unmatched to any gene: 14. CDR3 length: 14 amino acids. The germline V gene encodes CDR1 GTSNPN and CDR2 SVGIG (reference sequence). Drawing the rest from reference TRBV30 and TRBJ2-7, the complete variable domain is SQTIHQWPATLVQPVGSPLSLECTVEGTSNPNLYWYRQAAGRGLQLLFYSVGIGQISSEVPQNLSASRPQDRQFILSSKKLLLSDSGFYLCAWMKRGLAGSQYFGPGTRLTVT.

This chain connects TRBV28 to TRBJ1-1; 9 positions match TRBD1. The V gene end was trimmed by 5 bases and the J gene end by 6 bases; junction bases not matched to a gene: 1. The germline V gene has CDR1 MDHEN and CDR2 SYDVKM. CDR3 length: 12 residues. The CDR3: CASSRDRAEAFF. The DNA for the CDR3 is TGTGCCAGCAGTCGGGACAGGGCTGAAGCTTTCTTT.

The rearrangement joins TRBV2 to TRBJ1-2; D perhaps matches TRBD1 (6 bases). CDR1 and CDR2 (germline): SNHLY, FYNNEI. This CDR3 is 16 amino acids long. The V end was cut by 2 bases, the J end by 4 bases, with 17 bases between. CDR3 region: CASSEFNRGGSYGYTF. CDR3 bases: TGTGCCAGCAGTGAATTTAATCGGGGGGGCTCCTATGGCTACACCTTC.

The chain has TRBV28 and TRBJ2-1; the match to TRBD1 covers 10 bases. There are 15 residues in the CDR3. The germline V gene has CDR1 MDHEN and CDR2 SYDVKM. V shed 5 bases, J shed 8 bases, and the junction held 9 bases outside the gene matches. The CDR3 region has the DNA TGTGCCAGCAGTCTGATGACAGGGGGCTGGGATGAGCAGTTCTTC. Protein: CASSLMTGGWDEQFF.

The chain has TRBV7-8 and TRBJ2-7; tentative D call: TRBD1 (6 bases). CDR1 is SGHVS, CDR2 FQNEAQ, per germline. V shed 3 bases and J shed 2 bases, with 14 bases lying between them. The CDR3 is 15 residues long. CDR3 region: CASSFSGTKAYEQYF. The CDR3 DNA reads TGTGCCAGCAGCTTTTCCGGGACAAAAGCCTACGAGCAGTACTTC.

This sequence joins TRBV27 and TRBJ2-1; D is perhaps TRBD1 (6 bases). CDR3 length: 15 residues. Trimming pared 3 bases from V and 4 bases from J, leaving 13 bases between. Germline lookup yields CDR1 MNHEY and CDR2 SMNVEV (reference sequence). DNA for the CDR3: TGTGCCAGCAGTTTTCTCCAGGGGCGGTACAATGAGCAGTTCTTC. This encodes CASSFLQGRYNEQFF.

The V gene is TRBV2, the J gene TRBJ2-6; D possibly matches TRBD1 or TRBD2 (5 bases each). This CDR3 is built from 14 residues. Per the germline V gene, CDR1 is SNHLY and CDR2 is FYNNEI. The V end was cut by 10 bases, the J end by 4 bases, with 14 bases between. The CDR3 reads CAIPGPGGANVLTF. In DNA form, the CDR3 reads TGTGCCATCCCGGGGCCGGGAGGGGCCAACGTCCTGACTTTC.

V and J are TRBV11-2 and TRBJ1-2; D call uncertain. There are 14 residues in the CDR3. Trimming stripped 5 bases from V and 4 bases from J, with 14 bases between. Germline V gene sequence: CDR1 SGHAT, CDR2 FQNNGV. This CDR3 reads CASSTYSSGYGYTF. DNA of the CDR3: TGTGCCAGCAGCACTTACAGCTCTGGCTATGGCTACACCTTC.

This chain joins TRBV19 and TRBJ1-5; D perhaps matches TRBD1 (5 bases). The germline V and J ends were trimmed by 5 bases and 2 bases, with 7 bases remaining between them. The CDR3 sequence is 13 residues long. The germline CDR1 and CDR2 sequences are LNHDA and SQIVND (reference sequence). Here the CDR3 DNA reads TGTGCCAGTAGTCCGGGGCGCAATCAGCCCCAGCATTTT. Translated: CASSPGRNQPQHF.

CDR3 bases: TGTGCCTGGAAGAGGGAGGTTGAGTATGGCTACACCTTC. This encodes CAWKREVEYGYTF. The chain carries TRBV30 and TRBJ1-2; D is undetermined. The germline V gene encodes CDR1 GTSNPN and CDR2 SVGIG (reference sequence). This CDR3 region has 13 residues. V was trimmed by 4 bases and J by 5 bases, leaving 14 bases between them.

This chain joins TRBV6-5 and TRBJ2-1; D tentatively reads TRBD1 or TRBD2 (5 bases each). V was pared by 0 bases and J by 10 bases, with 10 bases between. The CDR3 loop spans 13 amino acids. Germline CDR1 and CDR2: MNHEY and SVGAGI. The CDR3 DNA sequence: TGTGCCAGCAGTTACTCGACGGGGCGGGAGCAGTTCTTC. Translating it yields CASSYSTGREQFF.

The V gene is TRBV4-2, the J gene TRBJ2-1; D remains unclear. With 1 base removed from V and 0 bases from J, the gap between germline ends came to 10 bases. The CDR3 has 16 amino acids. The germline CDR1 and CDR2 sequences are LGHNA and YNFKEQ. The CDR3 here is CASSQGPASSYNEQFF. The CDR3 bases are TGTGCCAGCAGCCAAGGCCCAGCGAGCTCCTACAATGAGCAGTTCTTC.